The clone carrying this TCR beta chain was counted between two and nine times. Antigen specificity is unknown. TCRbeta library preparation incorporated unique molecular identifiers. TCRdb ran MiXCR on the PCR reads and lists one entry per CDR3 protein. This sample has some 200,000 distinct CDR3 sequences, with about 6% found just once. Germline V gene sequence: CDR1 SGHDT, CDR2 YYEEEE. The CDR3 spans 17 residues. V lost 1 base and J lost 6; bases outside the gene matches: 15. This specimen belongs to a study of T-cell reconstitution after alpha-beta-depleted transplantation in children. Overall study findings and caveats: Several patients had high TCRbeta diversity at day 60; it came from surviving recipient T cells and thymic progenitors. Reported findings indicate that, about two months after transplant, alpha-beta T cells came from several hundred expanded clones, which were derived from non-depleted graft cells. Newly produced T cells mostly accounted for T-cell counts and diversity one year post-transplant.

The sequence derives from a girl under two years old with combined immunodeficiency, due to receive a stem cell transplant. This material consisted of PBMCs, taken before TCRalphabeta/CD19-depleted stem cell transplant. This sequence joins TRBV5-6 and TRBJ2-7; 8 bases map to TRBD1. CDR3 residues: CASSLSRTWTGSFEQYF. As DNA, the CDR3 is TGTGCCAGCAGCTTGTCCCGCACTTGGACAGGGTCGTTCGAGCAGTACTTC.